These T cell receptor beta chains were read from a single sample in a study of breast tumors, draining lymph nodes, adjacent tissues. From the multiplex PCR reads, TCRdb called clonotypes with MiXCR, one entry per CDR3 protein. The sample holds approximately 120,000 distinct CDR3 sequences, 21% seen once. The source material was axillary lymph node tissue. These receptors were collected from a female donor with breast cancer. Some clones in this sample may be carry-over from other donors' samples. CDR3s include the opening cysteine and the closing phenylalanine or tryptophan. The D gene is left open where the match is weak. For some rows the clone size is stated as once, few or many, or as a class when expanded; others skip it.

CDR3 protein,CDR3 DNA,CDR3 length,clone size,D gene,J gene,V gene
CASRPTYGRASEQFF,TGTGCCAGCAGACCCACCTACGGGAGGGCCAGTGAGCAGTTCTTC,15,.,TRBD2,TRBJ2-1,TRBV27
CASGSRDKQFTDTQYF,TGTGCCAGCGGTTCACGGGACAAACAATTCACAGATACGCAGTATTTT,16,many,.,TRBJ2-3,TRBV9
CASSLGPRHRTAGELFF,TGTGCCAGCAGCTTAGGACCGAGACACCGAACTGCCGGGGAGCTGTTTTTT,17,few,.,TRBJ2-2,TRBV7-6
CASSIDPDRSSYNEQFF,TGTGCCAGTAGTATAGACCCGGACAGAAGCTCCTACAATGAGCAGTTCTTC,17,few,.,TRBJ2-1,TRBV19
CATSDFGSGGRPSYNEQFF,TGTGCCACCAGTGATTTCGGTAGCGGAGGTAGGCCCTCCTACAATGAGCAGTTCTTC,19,many,.,TRBJ2-1,TRBV24-1
CSVGERDPNF,TGCAGCGTTGGGGAGCGAGACCCGAATTTT,10,many,.,TRBJ2-3,TRBV29-1
CSARFSFRVEQFF,TGCAGTGCTAGATTTAGTTTCCGGGTCGAGCAGTTCTTC,13,many,.,TRBJ2-1,TRBV20-1
CASRKASPASETQYF,TGCGCCAGCAGAAAAGCCTCCCCCGCGTCAGAGACCCAGTACTTC,15,many,.,TRBJ2-5,TRBV5-1
CASSPYRGNTGELFF,TGTGCCAGCAGCCCGTACAGGGGAAACACCGGGGAGCTGTTTTTT,15,many,TRBD1,TRBJ2-2,TRBV12-3/TRBV12-4
CASSLEVLAGTGELFF,TGCGCCAGCAGCTTGGAGGTGCTAGCGGGCACCGGGGAGCTGTTTTTT,16,many,TRBD2,TRBJ2-2,TRBV5-1
CASLQATTDTQYF,TGTGCCAGCCTCCAAGCGACCACAGATACGCAGTATTTT,13,many,.,TRBJ2-3,TRBV6-5
CASSSDRKALETQYF,TGTGCCAGCAGCTCGGACAGGAAGGCCCTGGAGACCCAGTACTTC,15,.,TRBD1,TRBJ2-5,TRBV5-4
CASSRGIAGEASYNEQFF,TGTGCCAGCAGCCGAGGAATCGCTGGGGAGGCCTCCTACAATGAGCAGTTCTTC,18,.,.,TRBJ2-1,TRBV14
CASRERQRLAGVQFF,TGTGCCAGCAGAGAAAGACAGCGACTAGCGGGAGTACAGTTCTTC,15,many,TRBD2,TRBJ2-1,TRBV2
CASSLEYNSPLHF,TGTGCCAGCAGCCTAGAGTATAATTCACCCCTCCACTTT,13,many,.,TRBJ1-6,TRBV11-2
CASSEKDWIGSGELFF,TGTGCCAGCAGCGAAAAGGACTGGATAGGATCCGGGGAGCTGTTTTTT,16,.,.,TRBJ2-2,TRBV9
CASSIGGQRGAGELFF,TGTGCCAGTAGTATCGGGGGGCAGAGAGGGGCCGGGGAGCTGTTTTTT,16,many,.,TRBJ2-2,TRBV19
CARSDFPTGTGDSPLHF,TGTGCCCGGAGTGATTTCCCAACCGGGACAGGGGACTCACCCCTCCACTTT,17,few,TRBD1,TRBJ1-6,TRBV30
CASGRETQYF,TGTGCCAGCGGCCGAGAGACCCAGTACTTC,10,many,.,TRBJ2-5,TRBV28
CASSEEGTSGSTDTQYF,TGTGCCAGCAGTGAAGAGGGGACTAGCGGAAGCACAGATACGCAGTATTTT,17,few,TRBD2,TRBJ2-3,TRBV6-1
CASSLATSGTQYF,TGCGCCAGCAGCTTGGCTACTAGCGGGACCCAGTACTTC,13,.,TRBD2,TRBJ2-5,TRBV5-1
CASSIRQGNTEAFF,TGTGCCAGTAGTATACGACAGGGTAACACTGAAGCTTTCTTT,14,.,TRBD1,TRBJ1-1,TRBV19
CSARDRGLAARETQYF,TGCAGTGCTAGGGATCGAGGGCTAGCGGCTCGAGAGACCCAGTACTTC,16,many,TRBD2,TRBJ2-5,TRBV20-1
CASSQGRGGGRAEEQYF,TGTGCCAGCAGCCAAGGCCGGGGTGGCGGGAGGGCTGAGGAGCAGTACTTC,17,few,TRBD2,TRBJ2-7,TRBV3-1
CASSYPGRDYEQYF,TGTGCCAGCAGTTATCCTGGACGAGACTACGAGCAGTACTTC,14,many,.,TRBJ2-7,TRBV6-5
CASSLLLGTTTTRELFF,TGTGCCAGCAGTTTATTGTTGGGGACTACTACCACCCGGGAGCTGTTTTTT,17,few,TRBD2,TRBJ2-2,TRBV28
CASSLRGTGNSPLHF,TGTGCCAGCAGCCTAAGGGGGACAGGGAATTCACCCCTCCACTTT,15,many,TRBD1,TRBJ1-6,TRBV28
CASSLKQGNSPLHF,TGCGCCAGCAGCTTGAAACAGGGTAATTCACCCCTCCACTTT,14,many,.,TRBJ1-6,TRBV5-1
CASSVGTSGSTDTQYF,TGTGCCAGCAGCGTAGGGACTAGCGGGAGCACAGATACGCAGTATTTT,16,many,TRBD2,TRBJ2-3,TRBV9
CASRTAGTGRDF,TGTGCCAGCAGAACTGCTGGGACGGGAAGGGACTTC,12,few,.,TRBJ2-7,TRBV28
CASSMVSKNIQYF,TGTGCCAGTAGTATGGTGAGCAAAAACATTCAGTACTTC,13,few,.,TRBJ2-4,TRBV19
CASSRSYQETQYF,TGTGCCAGCAGCCGGAGTTACCAAGAGACCCAGTACTTC,13,many,.,TRBJ2-5,TRBV2
CASSEGGRGPTRYF,TGTGCCAGCAGTGAAGGAGGCAGGGGGCCGACCCGGTACTTC,14,.,TRBD1,TRBJ2-5,TRBV6-1
CATLGGSQSTDTQYF,TGTGCCACGTTAGGCGGGAGCCAGAGCACAGATACGCAGTATTTT,15,many,TRBD2,TRBJ2-3,TRBV2
CASSETSGRGGDTQYF,TGTGCCAGCAGCGAAACTAGCGGGAGGGGGGGAGATACGCAGTATTTT,16,many,TRBD2,TRBJ2-3,TRBV7-3
CASSPTRPGLAGKTQYF,TGTGCCAGCAGCCCGACCCGACCGGGACTAGCGGGAAAGACCCAGTACTTC,17,many,TRBD2,TRBJ2-5,TRBV2
CASQAYSSGNTIYF,TGTGCCAGCCAGGCGTACAGTTCTGGAAACACCATATATTTT,14,many,.,TRBJ1-3,TRBV6-5
CASSLGEGGNYGYTF,TGCGCCAGCAGCTTGGGTGAAGGGGGTAACTATGGCTACACCTTC,15,many,.,TRBJ1-2,TRBV5-1
CASSTTGKAGNTIYF,TGTGCCAGCAGTACGACAGGGAAAGCTGGAAACACCATATATTTT,15,many,TRBD1,TRBJ1-3,TRBV6-6
CASSIGTGIPQETQYF,TGTGCCAGCAGCATCGGTACAGGGATTCCCCAAGAGACCCAGTACTTC,16,.,.,TRBJ2-5,TRBV11-1
CASGLVSGGFFGTGELFF,TGTGCTAGTGGTTTGGTTAGCGGGGGTTTTTTTGGCACCGGGGAGCTGTTTTTT,18,.,TRBD2,TRBJ2-2,TRBV12-5
CASSLGDILNEQFF,TGTGCCAGCAGTTTAGGGGATATCCTCAATGAGCAGTTCTTC,14,few,.,TRBJ2-1,TRBV28
CTGTSGSYEQFF,TGCACCGGGACTAGCGGGAGTTATGAGCAGTTCTTC,12,many,TRBD2,TRBJ2-1,TRBV29-1
CASSLAPSAYEQYF,TGTGCCAGCAGTTTAGCGCCTAGCGCCTACGAGCAGTACTTC,14,many,.,TRBJ2-7,TRBV12-3/TRBV12-4
CASSEAILPHYEQYF,TGTGCCAGCAGTGAAGCGATCCTTCCCCACTACGAGCAGTACTTC,15,many,.,TRBJ2-7,TRBV6-1
CASSLLTTDTQYF,TGTGCCAGCAGTTTACTCACCACAGATACGCAGTATTTT,13,many,.,TRBJ2-3,TRBV12-3/TRBV12-4
CASSPRLTAAVNYVYTF,TGTGCCAGCAGTCCCAGATTGACCGCCGCTGTTAACTATGTCTATACCTTC,17,.,.,TRBJ1-2,TRBV13
CSARAVDRGSLQPQHF,TGCAGTGCTAGAGCGGTGGACAGGGGATCATTGCAGCCCCAGCATTTT,16,many,TRBD1,TRBJ1-5,TRBV20-1
CASSRQWTDTQYF,TGTGCCAGCAGCAGGCAATGGACAGATACGCAGTATTTT,13,many,.,TRBJ2-3,TRBV27
CASSSGLAGSYNEQFF,TGCGCCAGCAGCTCCGGACTGGCGGGCTCCTACAATGAGCAGTTCTTC,16,many,.,TRBJ2-1,TRBV5-1